These 21 T cell receptor beta chains were sequenced from one sample in a study of blood T cells in healthy people across ages. Using a J-beta primer mix together with a sample-barcoded 5' primer, a second PCR was run for roughly 6 to 12 cycles. TCRdb re-called the 5' RACE reads through MiXCR, storing one row per CDR3 protein. The sample lists about 580,000 distinct CDR3 sequences, around 48% occurring once. The sample taken for sequencing was blood. The receptors shown here come from a man older than 75 in good health.

The chain combines TRBV4-3 with TRBJ1-5, with D uncertain. V shed 1 base and J shed 9 bases, with 13 bases lying between them. Per the germline V gene, CDR1 is LGHNA and CDR2 is YSLEER. The CDR3 is 14 amino acids. CDR3 nucleotide sequence: TGCGCCAGCAGCCAAGGCGAACGCCGAGGGCCCCAGCATTTT. Amino acid sequence: CASSQGERRGPQHF.

This clonotype was seen at least ten times. The chain couples TRBV7-9 to TRBJ2-7; TRBD1 aligns across 10 bases. This CDR3 contains 15 residues. J lost 3 bases, V lost 5 bases, and 7 bases had no gene match. CDR1 and CDR2 from the germline V gene are SEHNR and FQNEAQ (reference sequence). Here the CDR3 DNA reads TGTGCCAGCAGCCCCGGGACAGGGGATCACTACGAGCAGTACTTC. This gives the protein CASSPGTGDHYEQYF.

The gene calls are TRBV5-1 and TRBJ2-5; D gene unclear. Germline V gene lookup returns CDR1 SGHRS and CDR2 YFSETQ. CDR3 length equals 15 residues. Trimming stripped 0 bases from V and 11 bases from J, with 20 bases between. The CDR3 protein is CASSLVGNFDNEQYF. DNA for the CDR3: TGCGCCAGCAGCTTGGTGGGGAATTTCGACAATGAGCAGTACTTC.

V usage is TRBV11-2 and J usage is TRBJ1-1, with unresolved D. V was pared by 3 bases and J by 10 bases, with 9 bases between. This CDR3 comprises 11 residues. Germline CDR1 reads SGHAT; CDR2 reads FQNNGV. The CDR3 here is CASSLTPGAFF. In DNA, the CDR3 is TGTGCCAGCAGCTTGACCCCAGGAGCTTTCTTT.

The V gene is TRBV25-1, the J gene TRBJ2-7; 13 bases agree with TRBD2. Trimming took 4 bases from V and 3 from J; bases not matched to a gene: 9. CDR3 size: 17 residues. Germline CDR1 and CDR2: MGHDK and SYGVNS. CDR3 DNA: TGTGCCAGCAGTGGCCCGACTAGCGGGAGGAGGAGCTACGAGCAGTACTTC. Translated: CASSGPTSGRRSYEQYF.

This clonotype has a handful of counts. The CDR3 region has the DNA TGCGCCAGCAGCCAAGCGGACAAGCGCACAGATACGCAGTATTTT. Translated: CASSQADKRTDTQYF. J is TRBJ2-3 and V is TRBV4-1; perhaps TRBD1 as D (5 bases). V was trimmed by 1 base and J by 1 base, leaving 9 bases between them. The germline V gene has CDR1 MGHRA and CDR2 YSYEKL. The CDR3 spans 15 residues.

This clonotype came up once. V is TRBV7-9 and J is TRBJ2-1; 13 bases align to TRBD2. This CDR3 contains 17 residues. V dropped 5 bases and J dropped 6; count of bases not matched to a gene: 10. CDR1 and CDR2 (germline): SEHNR, FQNEAQ (reference sequence). The CDR3 nucleotides are TGTGCCAGCAGCGGATCCGGGACTAGCGGGGTTACCAATGAGCAGTTCTTC. It is translated as CASSGSGTSGVTNEQFF.

The gene calls are TRBV3-1 and TRBJ1-2; D is ambiguous. Per the germline V gene, CDR1 is LGHDT and CDR2 is YNNKEL (reference sequence). The CDR3 runs 15 residues. The V gene lost 3 bases and the J gene lost 6 bases, with 17 bases spanning the gap. The CDR3, as DNA: TGTGCCAGCAGCCAGGCCGCCTGGCAGGTAGATGGCTACACCTTC. This gives the protein CASSQAAWQVDGYTF.

This clonotype was picked up a small number of times. The J gene is TRBJ1-2, the V gene TRBV20-1; 9 nucleotides agree with TRBD1. With V trimmed by 0 bases and J by 1 base, 3 bases remained unmatched. This CDR3 has 15 residues. Per germline, CDR1 DFQATT and CDR2 SNEGSKA (reference sequence). The CDR3 is CSARDPGQGNYGYTF. CDR3 sequence (DNA): TGCAGTGCTAGAGATCCGGGACAGGGTAACTATGGCTACACCTTC.

Only a few counts were recorded for this clonotype. V is TRBV7-2 and J is TRBJ2-7; 10 positions agree with TRBD1. In germline, CDR1 is SGHTA, CDR2 FQGNSA. After removal of 3 bases from V and 5 bases from J, the junction contained 16 bases not matched to a gene. This CDR3 is 18 amino acids long. CDR3 sequence: CASSFQTGGAGRLDEQYF. CDR3 DNA sequence: TGTGCCAGCAGCTTCCAGACAGGGGGCGCAGGACGGTTGGACGAGCAGTACTTC.

The chain couples TRBV4-1 to TRBJ2-7; D gene ambiguous. Germline V gives CDR1 MGHRA, CDR2 YSYEKL. There are 14 residues in the CDR3. V was cut by 2 bases and J by 0 bases, with 8 bases left in between. The CDR3 bases are TGCGCCAGCAGCCAACACAGTAACTCCTACGAGCAGTACTTC. Its protein product is CASSQHSNSYEQYF.

This clonotype was detected a few times. This chain joins TRBV28 and TRBJ2-6; 8 nucleotides match TRBD1. Germline V lookup: CDR1 MDHEN, CDR2 SYDVKM. The CDR3 spans 16 residues. V was pared by 5 bases and J by 1 base, with 4 bases of the junction left unmatched. The chain's CDR3 is CASSPHRGSGANVLTF. The CDR3 DNA reads TGTGCCAGCAGTCCGCACAGGGGGTCTGGGGCCAACGTCCTGACTTTC.

The rearrangement joins TRBV14 to TRBJ2-7, with D possibly matching TRBD1 (5 bases). The DNA end is a closer match to TRBJ2-5, so the J assignment may be wrong. Germline V gene lookup returns CDR1 SGHDN and CDR2 FVKESK. The length of the CDR3 is 15 residues. This CDR3 is CASSQVFGLGATQYF. CDR3 DNA: TGTGCCAGCAGCCAAGTCTTTGGGCTTGGGGCGACCCAGTACTTC.

The rearrangement links TRBV5-1 to TRBJ2-1, with D unresolved. The ends were cut back, 1 base at V and 10 bases at J, with 15 bases in the middle. The CDR3 is 14 residues long. Germline CDR1 and CDR2: SGHRS and YFSETQ. The CDR3 DNA is TGCGCCAGCAGCTTGTCCGATAGACAAGGAGAGCAGTTCTTC. Its translation: CASSLSDRQGEQFF.

The chain couples TRBV13 to TRBJ1-6; the D is unclear. This CDR3 contains 13 residues. CDR1 is PRHDT, CDR2 FYEKMQ, per germline (reference sequence). Trimming took 3 bases from V and 10 from J, leaving 10 bases between them. CDR3 residues: CASSLGKRSPLHF. CDR3 in DNA: TGTGCCAGCAGCTTGGGCAAGCGGTCACCCCTCCACTTT.

V usage is TRBV5-1 and J usage is TRBJ2-3; weak D call: TRBD1 (5 bases). V was cut by 4 bases and J by 0 bases, with 15 bases left in between. The germline V gene encodes CDR1 SGHRS and CDR2 YFSETQ. The CDR3 runs to 16 residues. In DNA, the CDR3 is TGCGCCAGCAGCCCAGGGATGAGTTCTAGCACAGATACGCAGTATTTT. It codes for CASSPGMSSSTDTQYF.

The gene calls are TRBV12-3 or TRBV12-4 and TRBJ2-6, with TRBD1 identical over 7 bases. The CDR3 covers 18 residues. V dropped 6 bases and J dropped 1; count of bases not matched to a gene: 12. Written as DNA, the CDR3 is TGTGCCAGCAGCGGGTCGGGACAGCCGACTTCTGGGGCCAACGTCCTGACTTTC. Encoded protein: CASSGSGQPTSGANVLTF.

The chain joins TRBV6-2 or TRBV6-3 to TRBJ2-1; possibly TRBD1 or TRBD2 for D (5 bases each). The J call may be mistaken, given a closer DNA end match to TRBJ2-7. Germline V gives CDR1 MNHEY, CDR2 SVGEGT. The CDR3 contains 17 residues. CDR3 sequence reads: CASSLHGGASSYNEQYF. For the CDR3, the DNA is TGTGCCAGCAGCCTCCATGGGGGAGCTAGCTCCTACAATGAGCAGTACTTC.

This clonotype occurred a few times. This chain uses TRBV6-5 with TRBJ2-1, with D perhaps matching TRBD1 or TRBD2 (6 bases each). The V end lost 7 bases, the J end lost 0 bases, and 13 bases lay between the germline ends. The CDR3 runs 15 residues. The germline V gene encodes CDR1 MNHEY and CDR2 SVGAGI. CDR3 amino acids: CASTQGGGSYNEQFF. CDR3 nucleotides: TGTGCCAGCACACAGGGAGGCGGCTCCTACAATGAGCAGTTCTTC.

The rearrangement joins TRBV20-1 to TRBJ2-2; TRBD2 agrees at 10 bases. The V gene's germline CDR1 is DFQATT and CDR2 SNEGSKA (reference sequence). The CDR3 spans 14 residues. Trimming took 2 bases from V and 6 from J; bases not matched to a gene: 3. CDR3 in DNA: TGCAGTGCTAGACGCCTAGCGGGAGCCGGGGAGCTGTTTTTT. Translating it yields CSARRLAGAGELFF.

The rearrangement joins TRBV7-2 to TRBJ2-7; 7 bases line up with TRBD2. CDR3 length equals 14 residues. CDR1 is SGHTA, CDR2 FQGNSA, per germline. Trimming cost V 5 bases and J 4 bases; bases outside gene matches: 8. For the CDR3, the DNA is TGTGCCAGCAGCCTAGGACTAGAAGTTTACGAGCAGTACTTC. It translates to CASSLGLEVYEQYF.